This T cell receptor beta chain stems from a study of shared clonotypes between healthy human individuals. The assay was immunoSEQ multiplex PCR, and TCRdb's table has in-frame clones only and misses some. The table lists approximately 640,000 clones, approximately 75% of them singletons. This CDR3 region has 16 residues. V was clipped by 4 bases and J by 3 bases, with 17 bases between them. The germline CDR1 and CDR2 sequences are SGHNT and YYREEE (reference sequence). The chain joins TRBV5-4 to TRBJ2-4; a possible D gene is TRBD2 (5 bases). Sample: memory CD4+ T cells sorted from blood. Specified subset: CD45RA-negative fraction. The sequence came from a woman aged 25-40 years in good health. The CDR3 here is CASSGDVGAGKNIQYF. In nucleotides, the CDR3 is TGTGCCAGCAGCGGCGACGTGGGCGCGGGCAAAAACATTCAGTACTTC. Complete variable domain (other parts from reference TRBV5-4 and TRBJ2-4): ETGVTQSPTHLIKTRGQQVTLRCSSQSGHNTVSWYQQALGQGPQFIFQYYREEENGRGNFPPRFSGLQFPNYSSELNVNALELDDSALYLCASSGDVGAGKNIQYFGAGTRLSVL.